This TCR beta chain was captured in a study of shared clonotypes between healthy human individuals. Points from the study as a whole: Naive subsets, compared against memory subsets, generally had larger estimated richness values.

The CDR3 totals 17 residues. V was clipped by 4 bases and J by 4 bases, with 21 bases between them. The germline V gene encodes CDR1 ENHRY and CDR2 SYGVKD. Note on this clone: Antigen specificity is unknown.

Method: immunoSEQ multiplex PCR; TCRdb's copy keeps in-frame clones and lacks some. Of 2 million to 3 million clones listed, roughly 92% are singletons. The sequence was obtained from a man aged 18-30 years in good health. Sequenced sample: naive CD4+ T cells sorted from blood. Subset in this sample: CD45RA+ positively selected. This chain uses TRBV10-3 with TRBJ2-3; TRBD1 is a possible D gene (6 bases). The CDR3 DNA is TGTGCCATCAGTGCCTCCCCGGGACCAGGGGCCGCAGATACGCAGTATTTT. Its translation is CAISASPGPGAADTQYF.